The T cell receptor beta chain described here comes from a study of cytomegalovirus exposure and HLA in healthy donors. The study, taken as a whole, reports: Several of the most significant clusters appeared, in a later analysis, to be linked to common viral pathogens. Most of the CMV-associated TCR beta chains (in a later analysis) appeared to be HLA-restricted.

In the PCR, 60 Vbeta and 13 Jbeta primers were used. Generated by immunoSEQ multiplex PCR, the TCRdb table keeps only in-frame clones and is missing some. In the table there are about 110,000 clones, approximately 81% of which are singletons. For this clone: Its target is not known.

The V gene end was trimmed by 2 bases and the J gene end by 11 bases; junction bases not matched to a gene: 11. This CDR3 is built from 14 residues. CDR1 and CDR2 (germline): KGHSH, LQKENI. This sequence was found in a man aged 30 to 39 in good health and CMV-seronegative. Sequencing input: PBMCs. The chain is built from TRBV18 and TRBJ1-1; TRBD1 aligns across 7 bases. The CDR3 protein is CASSPIFDRVFAFF. DNA for the CDR3: TGTGCCAGCTCACCAATTTTCGACAGGGTATTTGCTTTCTTT.